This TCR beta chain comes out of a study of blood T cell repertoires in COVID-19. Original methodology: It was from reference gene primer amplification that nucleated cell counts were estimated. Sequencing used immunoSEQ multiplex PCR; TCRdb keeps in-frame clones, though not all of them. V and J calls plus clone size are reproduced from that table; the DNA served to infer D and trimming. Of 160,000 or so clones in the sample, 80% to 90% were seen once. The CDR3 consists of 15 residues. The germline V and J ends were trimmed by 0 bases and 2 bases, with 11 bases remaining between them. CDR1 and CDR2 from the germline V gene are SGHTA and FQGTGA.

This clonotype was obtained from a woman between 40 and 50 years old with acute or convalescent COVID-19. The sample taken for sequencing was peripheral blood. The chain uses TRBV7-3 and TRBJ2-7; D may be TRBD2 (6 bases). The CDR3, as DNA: TGTGCCAGCAGCTTAACGGGGGGTGCCACCTACGAGCAGTACTTC. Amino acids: CASSLTGGATYEQYF.